These 2 T cell receptor beta chains share one sample of origin, sequenced in a study of shared clonotypes between healthy human individuals. Profiled with immunoSEQ multiplex PCR; TCRdb holds only in-frame clones, not every one. There are over 95,000 clones in the sample; roughly two thirds occur only once, and 24% lies in the top ten. The sequenced material came from memory CD8+ T cells sorted from blood. This sample's subset: CD45RO+ cells pooled with CCR7-negative TemRA cells. Every receptor here comes from a woman between 25 and 40 years old in good health.

This clone was detected only a few times. V gene TRBV5-8 combines with J gene TRBJ2-2; tentative D call: TRBD2 (6 bases). Germline loops: CDR1 SGHTS, CDR2 YDEGEE. The CDR3 is 16 amino acids. V lost 4 bases, J lost 2 bases, and 15 bases lay in between. The CDR3 coding sequence is TGTGCCAGCAGCCAAATTCGGGACTCCAACACCGGGGAGCTGTTTTTT. Residues: CASSQIRDSNTGELFF. Drawing the rest from reference TRBV5-8 and TRBJ2-2, the complete variable domain is EAGVTQSPTHLIKTRGQQATLRCSPISGHTSVYWYQQALGLGLQFLLWYDEGEERNRGNFPPRFSGRQFPNYSSELNVNALELEDSALYLCASSQIRDSNTGELFFGEGSRLTVL.

The chain carries TRBV7-9 and TRBJ2-7; 9 positions agree with TRBD1. CDR3 length equals 16 residues. With 4 bases clipped from V and 5 bases from J, the junction kept 12 bases outside the gene matches. CDR1 is SEHNR and CDR2 is FQNEAQ in the germline V gene (reference sequence). CDR3 in DNA: TGTGCCAGCAGCTACTTAGTAGGGACAGGGTATCACGAGCAGTACTTC. Translating gives CASSYLVGTGYHEQYF. The full variable domain, its missing parts supplied by reference TRBV7-9 and TRBJ2-7, is DTGVSQNPRHKITKRGQNVTFRCDPISEHNRLYWYRQTLGQGPEFLTYFQNEAQLEKSRLLSDRFSAERPKGSFSTLEIQRTEQGDSAMYLCASSYLVGTGYHEQYFGPGTRLTVT.